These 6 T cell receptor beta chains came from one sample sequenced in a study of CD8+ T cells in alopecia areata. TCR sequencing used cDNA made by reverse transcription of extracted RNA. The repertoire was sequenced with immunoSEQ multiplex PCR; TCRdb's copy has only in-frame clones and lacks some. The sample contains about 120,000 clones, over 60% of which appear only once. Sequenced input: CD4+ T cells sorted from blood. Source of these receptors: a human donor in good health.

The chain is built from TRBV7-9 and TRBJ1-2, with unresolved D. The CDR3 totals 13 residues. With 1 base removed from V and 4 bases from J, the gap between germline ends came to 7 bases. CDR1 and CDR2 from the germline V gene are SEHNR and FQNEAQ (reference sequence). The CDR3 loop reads CASSLGPSYGYTF. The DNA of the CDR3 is TGTGCCAGCAGCTTAGGGCCGTCCTATGGCTACACCTTC.

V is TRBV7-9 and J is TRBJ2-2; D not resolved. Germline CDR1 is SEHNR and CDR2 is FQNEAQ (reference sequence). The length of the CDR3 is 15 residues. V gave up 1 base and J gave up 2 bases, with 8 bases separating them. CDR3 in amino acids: CASSLVAVNTGELFF. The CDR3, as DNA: TGTGCCAGCAGCTTAGTGGCAGTTAACACCGGGGAGCTGTTTTTT.

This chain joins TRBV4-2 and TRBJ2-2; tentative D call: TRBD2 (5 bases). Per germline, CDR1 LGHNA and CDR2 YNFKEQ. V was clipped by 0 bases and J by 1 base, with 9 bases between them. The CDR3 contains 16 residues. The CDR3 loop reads CASSQELARNTGELFF. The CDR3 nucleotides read TGTGCCAGCAGCCAAGAATTAGCGCGGAACACCGGGGAGCTGTTTTTT.

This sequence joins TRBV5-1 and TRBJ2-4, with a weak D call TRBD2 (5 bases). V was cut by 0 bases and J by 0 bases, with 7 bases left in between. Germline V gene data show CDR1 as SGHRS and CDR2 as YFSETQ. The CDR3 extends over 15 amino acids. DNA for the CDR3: TGCGCCAGCAGCTTGGACGGGGTAGCCAAAAACATTCAGTACTTC. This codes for CASSLDGVAKNIQYF. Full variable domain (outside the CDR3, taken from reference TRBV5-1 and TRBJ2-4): KAGVTQTPRYLIKTRGQQVTLSCSPISGHRSVSWYQQTPGQGLQFLFEYFSETQRNKGNFPGRFSGRQFSNSRSEMNVSTLELGDSALYLCASSLDGVAKNIQYFGAGTRLSVL.

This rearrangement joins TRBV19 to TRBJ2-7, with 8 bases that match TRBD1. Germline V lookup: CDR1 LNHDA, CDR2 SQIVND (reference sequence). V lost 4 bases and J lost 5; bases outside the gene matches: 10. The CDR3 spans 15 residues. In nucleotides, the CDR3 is TGTGCCAGTAGTAAACAGGGGGAAAGACGGGACGAGCAGTACTTC. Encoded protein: CASSKQGERRDEQYF.

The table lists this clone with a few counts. CDR3 in DNA: TGCAGCGCTGAGCAGGGGAACACCGGGGAGCTGTTTTTT. It encodes CSAEQGNTGELFF. The genes are TRBV29-1 and TRBJ2-2; tentative D call: TRBD1 (5 bases). The CDR3 is 13 amino acids. Trimming left V 7 bases short and J 1 base short, with 10 bases between. CDR1 and CDR2 from the germline V gene are SQVTM and ANQGSEA.